This TCR beta chain is from a study of blood T cell repertoires in COVID-19. Study context: Sources were T cells, B-cell-depleted T cells, or PBMCs; the material itself was cDNA or gDNA.

Original processing methods: Estimation of nucleated cell counts relied on the amplification of reference gene primers. The method was immunoSEQ multiplex PCR; TCRdb's version includes in-frame clones alone and lacks a portion of them. Clonal size and the V and J genes are those of that table, whereas D and trimming came from the DNA. The sample carries 190,000 or so clones, more than 70% recorded once. The clonotype originates from a middle-aged man with active or convalescent COVID-19. The sample taken for sequencing was peripheral blood.

CDR3 residues: CASSTRSRTGEVNYGYTF. CDR3 bases: TGTGCCAGTAGTACAAGGTCGCGCACAGGGGAAGTTAACTATGGCTACACCTTC. The V call is TRBV19, the J call TRBJ1-2, with TRBD1 identical over 7 bases. V lost 4 bases to trimming and J lost 1 base; unmatched junction nucleotides: 15. CDR3 size: 18 residues. CDR1 and CDR2 from the germline V gene are LNHDA and SQIVND (reference sequence).